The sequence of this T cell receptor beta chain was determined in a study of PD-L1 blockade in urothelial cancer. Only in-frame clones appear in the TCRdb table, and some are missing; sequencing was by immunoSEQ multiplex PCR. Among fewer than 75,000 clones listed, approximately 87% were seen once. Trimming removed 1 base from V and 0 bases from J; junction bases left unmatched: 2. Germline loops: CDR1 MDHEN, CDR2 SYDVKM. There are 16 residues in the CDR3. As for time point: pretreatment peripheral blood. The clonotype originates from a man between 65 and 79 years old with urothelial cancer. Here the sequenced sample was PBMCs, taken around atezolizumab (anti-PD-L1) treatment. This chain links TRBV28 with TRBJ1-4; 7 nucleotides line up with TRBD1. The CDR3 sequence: CASSLYRGATNEKLFF. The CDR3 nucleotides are TGTGCCAGCAGTTTATACAGGGGTGCAACTAATGAAAAACTGTTTTTT. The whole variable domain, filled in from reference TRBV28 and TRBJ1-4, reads DVKVTQSSRYLVKRTGEKVFLECVQDMDHENMFWYRQDPGLGLRLIYFSYDVKMKEKGDIPEGYSVSREKKERFSLILESASTNQTSMYLCASSLYRGATNEKLFFGSGTQLSVL.